The 28 T cell receptor beta chains reported below all come from one sample, sequenced in a study of T and B cells in COVID-19 patients. Multiplex PCR with BIOMED2 TRB-A/B primer pools amplified TRB rearrangements. Using its own MiXCR run on the multiplex PCR reads, TCRdb lists one record per CDR3 protein. The table shows 18,000 or so distinct CDR3 sequences, with 36% occurring only once. From blood, about 240-550 ng of genomic DNA served as TRB template. The sequencing input was blood. These receptors were collected from a human donor with active COVID-19.

The chain has TRBV6-1 and TRBJ1-2; no reliable D call. Per germline, CDR1 MNHNS and CDR2 SASEGT. The CDR3 loop spans 10 amino acids. V lost 2 bases, J lost 10 bases, and 5 bases lay in between. CDR3 sequence reads: CASSELNYTF. DNA for the CDR3: TGTGCCAGCAGTGAATTGAACTACACCTTC.

V gene TRBV4-3 combines with J gene TRBJ1-2; D possibly corresponds to TRBD1 (5 bases). The CDR3 spans 16 residues. Trimming removed 0 bases from V and 0 bases from J, with 11 bases in between. CDR1 is LGHNA and CDR2 is YSLEER in the germline V gene. CDR3 sequence: CASSQDLTGANYGYTF. CDR3 DNA: TGCGCCAGCAGCCAAGATCTAACAGGAGCTAACTATGGCTACACCTTC.

The V call is TRBV6-5, the J call TRBJ1-5; D may be TRBD1 (6 bases). The CDR3 loop spans 14 amino acids. Per germline, CDR1 MNHEY and CDR2 SVGAGI. V dropped 6 bases and J dropped 0 bases, with 9 bases sitting between them. CDR3 sequence (DNA): TGTGCCAGCAGGGCCAGGGGTAGCAATCAGCCCCAGCATTTT. It is translated as CASRARGSNQPQHF.

The chain combines TRBV7-2 with TRBJ2-1, with TRBD2 matching over 8 bases. Trimming cost V 2 bases and J 8 bases; bases outside gene matches: 8. Germline V gives CDR1 SGHTA, CDR2 FQGNSA. The CDR3 has 15 amino acids. The CDR3, as DNA: TGTGCCAGCAGCTTATCCGGGGGGGCCTTCCATGAGCAGTTCTTC. The encoded protein is CASSLSGGAFHEQFF.

The chain is built from TRBV27 and TRBJ2-2; D gene uncertain. V was pared by 5 bases and J by 4 bases, with 8 bases between. There are 13 residues in the CDR3. Germline V gene lookup returns CDR1 MNHEY and CDR2 SMNVEV (reference sequence). The CDR3 sequence is CASSLTVTGELFF. Written as DNA, the CDR3 is TGTGCCAGCAGTCTCACGGTCACCGGGGAGCTGTTTTTT.

CDR3 residues: CASSLSNSGGAPDTQYF. As DNA, the CDR3 is TGTGCCAGCAGCTTATCAAATAGCGGGGGGGCCCCAGATACGCAGTATTTT. The gene calls are TRBV13 and TRBJ2-3; 11 bases map to TRBD2. This CDR3 spans 17 amino acids. After removal of 2 bases from V and 4 bases from J, the junction contained 8 bases not matched to a gene. Germline V gene lookup returns CDR1 PRHDT and CDR2 FYEKMQ (reference sequence).

The chain joins TRBV20-1 to TRBJ1-2; 8 bases align to TRBD1. The J segment lost 7 bases and the V segment lost 4 bases, leaving 5 bases of the junction unmatched. Germline values: CDR1 DFQATT, CDR2 SNEGSKA (reference sequence). The CDR3 is 12 amino acids. The CDR3 DNA sequence: TGCAGTGCTAAGCAGGGGGCGAGTGGCTACACCTTC. Its protein is CSAKQGASGYTF.

CDR3 bases: TGTGCCAGCAGCCCGGGACAGGGGGAGGGCTACACCTTC. Protein sequence: CASSPGQGEGYTF. This chain joins TRBV6-6 and TRBJ1-2, with 11 nucleotides matching TRBD1. CDR3 length: 13 residues. V lost 6 bases and J lost 8; bases outside the gene matches: 5. Germline loops: CDR1 MNHNY, CDR2 SVGAGI (reference sequence).

This chain connects TRBV20-1 to TRBJ2-1; TRBD2 agrees at 10 bases. This CDR3 region has 15 residues. With V trimmed by 0 bases and J by 10 bases, 9 bases remained unmatched. Germline V gene lookup returns CDR1 DFQATT and CDR2 SNEGSKA (reference sequence). The CDR3 sequence: CSAREGNKLAGEQFF. Here the CDR3 DNA reads TGCAGTGCTAGAGAGGGAAACAAACTAGCGGGGGAGCAGTTCTTC.

This clonotype was recorded once. CDR3 loop: CATSDLGTGVGEETQYF. The DNA for the CDR3 is TGTGCCACCAGTGATTTGGGGACAGGGGTTGGCGAAGAGACCCAGTACTTC. The chain links TRBV24-1 to TRBJ2-5, with TRBD1 matching 10 bases. The CDR3 has 17 residues. The germline gives CDR1 KGHDR, CDR2 SFDVKD. V lost 0 bases to trimming and J lost 3 bases; unmatched junction nucleotides: 6.

Ten or more counts support this clonotype. Written as DNA, the CDR3 is TGTGCCAGTAGCCCCCGGAGGGGGGTTGAAGATACGCAGTATTTT. This sequence encodes CASSPRRGVEDTQYF. The chain is built from TRBV19 and TRBJ2-3; D may be TRBD1 or TRBD2 (6 bases each). The CDR3 loop spans 15 amino acids. The V gene lost 6 bases and the J gene lost 5 bases, with 18 bases spanning the gap. From germline, CDR1 is LNHDA and CDR2 SQIVND (reference sequence). The full variable domain, in which reference TRBV19 and TRBJ2-3 provide the parts outside the CDR3, is DGGITQSPKYLFRKEGQNVTLSCEQNLNHDAMYWYRQDPGQGLRLIYYSQIVNDFQKGDIAEGYSVSREKKESFPLTVTSAQKNPTAFYLCASSPRRGVEDTQYFGPGTRLTVL.

This clonotype has ten or more counts. The genes are TRBV6-5 and TRBJ2-1; 13 nucleotides agree with TRBD2. V gave up 6 bases and J gave up 8 bases; unmatched junction bases: 7. This CDR3 comprises 15 residues. Per the germline V gene, CDR1 is MNHEY and CDR2 is SVGAGI. CDR3 DNA sequence: TGTGCCAGCAGCCTACTAGCGGGGGGGCCGGATGAGCAGTTCTTC. As protein: CASSLLAGGPDEQFF.

In its sample, this clonotype is medium-sized. This sequence joins TRBV19 and TRBJ2-7, with D possibly matching TRBD1 (6 bases). V was trimmed by 6 bases and J by 3 bases, leaving 18 bases between them. CDR1 is LNHDA, CDR2 SQIVND, per germline (reference sequence). The CDR3 loop spans 15 amino acids. The CDR3 is CASSGKTGFDYEQYF. CDR3 nucleotides: TGTGCCAGTAGCGGCAAAACAGGGTTTGACTACGAGCAGTACTTC. Full variable domain (remainder filled in from reference TRBV19 and TRBJ2-7): DGGITQSPKYLFRKEGQNVTLSCEQNLNHDAMYWYRQDPGQGLRLIYYSQIVNDFQKGDIAEGYSVSREKKESFPLTVTSAQKNPTAFYLCASSGKTGFDYEQYFGPGTRLTVT.

This clonotype was counted ten times or more. The rearrangement links TRBV6-6 to TRBJ2-1, with D possibly TRBD2 on 6 matching bases. The germline V gene encodes CDR1 MNHNY and CDR2 SVGAGI (reference sequence). This CDR3 has 12 amino acids. The V and J ends lost 7 bases and 8 bases respectively, with 12 bases between them. DNA for the CDR3: TGTGCCAGCACCCGGGGGTTGGATGAGCAGTTCTTC. Its translation is CASTRGLDEQFF.

This chain joins TRBV27 and TRBJ2-1; D uncertain. V was pared by 6 bases and J by 12 bases, with 18 bases between. The germline V gene encodes CDR1 MNHEY and CDR2 SMNVEV (reference sequence). The CDR3 length is 13 residues. CDR3 residues: CASSLNGPIAQFF. The CDR3, as DNA: TGTGCCAGCAGCTTAAATGGGCCCATAGCGCAGTTCTTC.

This clonotype has just a few counts. The CDR3 loop is CASSLAPWMSGGSYTQYF. The CDR3 bases are TGTGCCAGCAGCTTGGCCCCGTGGATGAGCGGGGGGTCCTATACGCAGTATTTT. J is TRBJ2-3 and V is TRBV5-5; 9 bases align to TRBD2. The CDR3 length is 18 residues. CDR1 is SGHKS, CDR2 YYEKEE, per germline (reference sequence). J lost 7 bases, V lost 0 bases, and 15 bases had no gene match.

A single count supports this clonotype. The chain has TRBV27 and TRBJ2-1; TRBD2 matches at 7 bases. Germline V gives CDR1 MNHEY, CDR2 SMNVEV (reference sequence). Trimming removed 10 bases from V and 4 bases from J; junction bases left unmatched: 4. This CDR3 is built from 12 residues. CDR3: CATGTIYNEQFF. The CDR3 DNA reads TGTGCCACCGGGACTATATACAATGAGCAGTTCTTC.

This chain joins TRBV5-1 and TRBJ1-2, with D possibly matching TRBD1 (5 bases). The V and J ends lost 0 bases and 4 bases respectively, with 7 bases between them. The CDR3 sequence is 13 residues long. Germline V CDR1 and CDR2: SGHRS, YFSETQ. The CDR3 DNA reads as TGCGCCAGCAGCTTGGGACAGACCTATGGCTACACCTTC. Translating it yields CASSLGQTYGYTF.

This chain uses TRBV5-6 with TRBJ2-7; D is uncertain. The V gene's germline CDR1 is SGHDT and CDR2 YYEEEE. V dropped 4 bases and J dropped 3 bases, with 11 bases sitting between them. The CDR3 length is 13 residues. The CDR3 region is CASSDTGGYEQYF. The CDR3 DNA sequence: TGTGCCAGCAGCGACACCGGTGGCTACGAGCAGTACTTC.

The table lists this clonotype with a few counts. The chain is built from TRBV6-2 or TRBV6-3 and TRBJ1-4; D perhaps matches TRBD1 (6 bases). Germline V lookup: CDR1 MNHEY, CDR2 SVGEGT. This CDR3 has 19 amino acids. Trimming cost V 0 bases and J 1 base, with 18 bases left between them. In DNA form, the CDR3 reads TGTGCCAGCAGTTACTCCACGACAGGACAATGGGAAACTAATGAAAAACTGTTTTTT. This sequence encodes CASSYSTTGQWETNEKLFF.

This clonotype was detected a few times. The chain has TRBV24-1 and TRBJ2-2; 7 bases align to TRBD1. V lost 11 bases, J lost 0 bases, and 5 bases stayed unmatched. The germline V gene has CDR1 KGHDR and CDR2 SFDVKD. The CDR3 loop spans 14 amino acids. CDR3 bases: TGTGCCAGTAAGGGACAGTCGAACACCGGGGAGCTGTTTTTT. Its protein is CASKGQSNTGELFF.

CDR3 nucleotide sequence: TGTGCCATCAGCGCATCCGGGACAGGGAGACGGGGTCTTGCCTACGAGCAGTACTTC. It codes for CAISASGTGRRGLAYEQYF. The chain recombines TRBV6-6 with TRBJ2-7; 9 bases fit TRBD1. The CDR3 is made up of 19 amino acids. The germline V gene encodes CDR1 MNHNY and CDR2 SVGAGI (reference sequence). J was trimmed by 2 bases and V by 10 bases; bases with no gene match: 24.

The chain uses TRBV20-1 and TRBJ2-1, with 8 bases lining up with TRBD2. This CDR3 contains 14 residues. The germline gives CDR1 DFQATT, CDR2 SNEGSKA (reference sequence). V lost 1 base and J lost 8; bases outside the gene matches: 7. CDR3 in amino acids: CSARAPAGGYEQFF. The CDR3 DNA follows: TGCAGTGCTAGAGCGCCGGCGGGGGGATATGAGCAGTTCTTC.

Ten or more counts support this clonotype. This chain uses TRBV19 with TRBJ1-6, with D perhaps matching TRBD1 (5 bases). Germline values: CDR1 LNHDA, CDR2 SQIVND (reference sequence). V was pared by 5 bases and J by 9 bases, with 17 bases between. The CDR3 runs 15 residues. CDR3 loop: CASSPAGLLSSPLHF. The CDR3 DNA follows: TGTGCCAGTAGTCCGGCAGGGTTGTTGAGTTCACCCCTCCACTTT.

The J gene is TRBJ1-2, the V gene TRBV18; tentative D call: TRBD1 (6 bases). Trimming removed 3 bases from V and 2 bases from J, with 13 bases in between. Germline CDR1 and CDR2: KGHSH and LQKENI. The CDR3 loop spans 15 amino acids. DNA for the CDR3: TGTGCCAGCTCACCTGAAGGACAGAAAAACTATGGCTACACCTTC. This translates into CASSPEGQKNYGYTF.

The chain has TRBV20-1 and TRBJ2-1; D is unresolved. Germline V CDR1 and CDR2: DFQATT, SNEGSKA (reference sequence). CDR3 size: 14 residues. V gave up 2 bases and J gave up 4 bases, with 12 bases separating them. CDR3 coding DNA: TGCAGTGCTAGACATAAGCTAGGTTACAATGAGCAGTTCTTC. This gives the protein CSARHKLGYNEQFF.

In this sample, this clonotype is medium-sized. The genes are TRBV19 and TRBJ2-7; TRBD1 agrees at 10 bases. CDR1 and CDR2 from the germline V gene are LNHDA and SQIVND (reference sequence). The V and J ends lost 7 bases and 3 bases, in that order; junction bases with no gene match: 3. The length of the CDR3 is 13 residues. The CDR3 here is CASTGTGVYEQYV. The CDR3 nucleotides are TGTGCCAGTACCGGGACAGGGGTCTACGAGCAGTACGTC.

The chain couples TRBV19 to TRBJ1-1; TRBD1 matches at 7 bases. The trim removed 5 bases at V and 3 bases at J, leaving 15 bases unmatched. CDR3 length: 17 amino acids. Germline V gene lookup returns CDR1 LNHDA and CDR2 SQIVND (reference sequence). The CDR3 loop reads CASSPRTGRDQHTEAFF. Written as DNA, the CDR3 is TGTGCCAGTAGTCCGAGGACAGGCCGGGACCAACACACTGAAGCTTTCTTT.